This TCR beta chain came from a study of blood T cells in healthy people across ages (dated by TCRdb to about 2015). Broadly, across the study: In model experiments, roughly one uniquely barcoded TCR beta cDNA molecule per two T cells was captured by template switching. To track age-related changes in TCR beta repertoire diversity, the study relied on deep sequencing normalized with unique cDNA molecular identifiers. Donors were grouped into four age groups: young (average approximately 16 years), middle-aged (about 40), aged (approximately 67) and long-lived (82). Two additional independent replicas of 1 million unique cDNA reads from the same blood draw were analyzed for two donors (one aged 18 to 30 and one aged 80 or older). Study-level results and caveats: A strong correlation was found between observed TCR beta diversity and the percentage of naive T cells measured by flow cytometry. Observed TCR beta diversity per million T cells fell roughly linearly with age, and a significant reduction was already apparent by age approximately 40. Estimates of total diversity from one million sequenced T cells were regarded as lower bounds and underestimates. Because profiling used bulk unsorted PBMCs, naive and antigen-experienced compartments could not be compared conclusively. Compared with the aged group, more naive CD4+ T cells, fewer expanded clones and increased TCR diversity were shown by the long-lived group, suggesting age selection. The CMV infection status of donors was not known, potentially confounding age-related changes in expanded clonotypes.

The trim is 4 bases for V and 0 bases for J, with a gap of 6 bases between the germline ends. The germline V gene provides CDR1 MNHEY and CDR2 SVGEGT. Reading from cysteine to phenylalanine, the CDR3 counts 13 amino acids. Only the CDR3 DNA is retained, 39 bases long and in frame from the first base. Points on this clonotype: What antigen it recognizes has not been identified. Base qualities are not provided; no much larger clone lies one nucleotide away.

The roughly 39 donors, aged about 6 to 95 years, were systemically healthy Caucasian individuals from Russia. Each donor gave 8.5 to 10 milliliters of peripheral blood, collected into EDTA-treated Vacutainer tubes. Ficoll-Paque density-gradient centrifugation was used to isolate PBMCs, with at least 6 million per sample. Total RNA, at least 6 micrograms per sample, was extracted from PBMCs with Trizol reagent. For every donor, flow cytometry on a PBMC aliquot measured the percentage of naive CD45RAhigh/CD27high T cells. The library was obtained by 5' RACE. Sequencer: Illumina HiSeq 2500. A second PCR of roughly 6 to 12 cycles was run with a J-beta primer mix and a sample-barcoded 5' primer. A template-switch 5' adaptor carrying 12 random nucleotides introduced a unique molecular identifier onto each TCR beta cDNA molecule. Each sample yielded at least 2.5 million CDR3-containing paired-end reads. The Mint cDNA synthesis kit, primed by a TRBC-specific oligonucleotide, was used to synthesize first-strand cDNA from all RNA. After uracil-DNA glycosylase treatment, a first 18-cycle PCR used universal primers M1SS and BC2_uni_R on all cDNA. Regarding the original processing steps: Each sample was normalized by randomly selecting 1 million high-quality reads, each carrying a distinct molecular identifier. Reads with shared molecular identifiers were discarded instead of being binned into consensus sequences. MiTCR, set to a Q25 quality threshold and the strictest error-elimination algorithm, was used for CDR3 identification, clonotype clustering and error correction. A nonparametric unseen species model using Euler transformation provided a lower-bound estimate of total TCR beta diversity. The raw public data were reprocessed by TCRdb itself: fastp quality trimming at Q25, MiXCR clonotype calling, in-frame beta chains only. Identical CDR3 protein sequences are pooled into one entry, listed with their most common genes and DNA. For this entry, the V and J calls and clone size follow TCRdb and not the study's own pipeline. For this sample the table gives some 850,000 distinct CDR3 sequences, of which approximately 24% were detected only once. Of the sample, 2.5% to 3.5% is held by the ten largest clones.

Separately, the same data were catalogued under a study of T cells of mothers and their children. According to the second study: The donors were nine systemically healthy Caucasian individuals, made up of three mothers and their six children. cDNA synthesis consumed the entire amount of extracted RNA, loaded at about 1.6 ug RNA in each 15 ul reaction. In the second PCR, the M1S primer added sample barcodes and 2-4 random nucleotides. More than 8 million TCR beta CDR3 reads were obtained from each mother, and roughly 3.1 million reads were obtained from each child. Thymic selection shapes the output of TCR recombination in a similar way in related and unrelated pairs, and inherited differences have a minor effect. Normalized repertoire overlap in related mother-child pairs was always slightly higher than in unrelated mother-child pairs, but the difference was never significant. No persistent microchimeric T cell clones were detected, at a sensitivity of roughly 100 clones per million clonotypes. In the study, deep NGS was used to compare the TCR beta repertoires of mothers and children, and features distinguishing related mother-child pairs from unrelated individuals were sought. On average, the children were around 11 +/- 4 years old, while the mothers were around 40 +/- 4 years old. After adapter ligation was performed with NEBNext reagents, the libraries were sequenced on an Illumina HiSeq 2000 with 100+100 nt paired-end reads. To prevent cross-contamination, the mother and child libraries were prepared one month apart and sequenced in separate runs. For each donor, somewhere between about 500,000 and 2,000,000 distinct TCR beta clonotypes were identified. Naive TCR beta clonotypes were estimated from low-frequency clonotypes matched to each donor's FACS-determined naive share, without sorting.

The source of this sequence is a boy between 10 and 17 years old in good health. Sequencing was done on a sample of blood. The chain is assembled from TRBV6-2 or TRBV6-3 and TRBJ1-2, with the D gene not clear enough to name. The CDR3 loop reads CASSWRANYGYTF. The nucleotides read TGTGCCAGCAGTTGGAGGGCTAACTATGGCTACACCTTC.